The 25 T cell receptor beta chains below come from one sample, sequenced in a study of cytomegalovirus exposure and HLA in healthy donors. The PCR made use of 60 Vbeta and 13 Jbeta primers. The method was immunoSEQ multiplex PCR; TCRdb's version includes in-frame clones alone and lacks a portion of them. The table has about 78,000 clones, over 60% seen once. Sequenced: PBMCs. The source is a woman aged 40 to 55 in good health and CMV-seropositive.

V gene TRBV28 combines with J gene TRBJ1-6, with D unclear. The germline gives CDR1 MDHEN, CDR2 SYDVKM. The ends were cut back, 5 bases at V and 2 bases at J, with 13 bases in the middle. The CDR3 has 16 residues. The CDR3 is CASSTQSVPYNSPLHF. The CDR3 DNA reads as TGTGCCAGCAGTACCCAATCAGTACCCTATAATTCACCCCTCCACTTT.

V and J are TRBV11-2 and TRBJ2-7; D possibly corresponds to TRBD2 (8 bases). CDR3 length equals 15 residues. Trimming took 1 base from V and 2 from J, leaving 12 bases between them. Per the germline V gene, CDR1 is SGHAT and CDR2 is FQNNGV. The CDR3 DNA follows: TGTGCCAGCAGCTTAGCGGGAGGGGGCCCCTACGAGCAGTACTTC. It yields the protein CASSLAGGGPYEQYF.

This clone was found a few times. This CDR3 is also generated by other DNA sequences in the sample. The rearrangement links TRBV27 to TRBJ1-1; no clear D. CDR1 and CDR2 from the germline V gene are MNHEY and SMNVEV (reference sequence). V shed 3 bases and J shed 1 base, with 6 bases lying between them. This CDR3 spans 13 amino acids. The CDR3 sequence is CASSFRGNTEAFF. In DNA, the CDR3 is TGTGCCAGCAGTTTCCGGGGGAACACTGAAGCTTTCTTT.

The chain combines TRBV6-5 with TRBJ1-4; 9 bases match TRBD1. Germline values: CDR1 MNHEY, CDR2 SVGAGI. The CDR3 loop spans 15 amino acids. V shed 6 bases and J 6 bases; nucleotides not matched to a gene: 8. The CDR3 here is CASRDLRDRDEKLFF. The CDR3 DNA reads as TGTGCCAGCAGAGACCTCCGGGACAGGGATGAAAAACTGTTTTTT.

This clone is large by share. The chain couples TRBV28 to TRBJ2-7; a weak D match, TRBD2 (5 bases). The germline CDR1 and CDR2 sequences are MDHEN and SYDVKM. V shed 5 bases and J shed 2 bases, with 13 bases lying between them. The length of the CDR3 is 14 residues. CDR3 in amino acids: CASSPSPGTYEQYF. CDR3 nucleotide sequence: TGTGCCAGCAGTCCCTCCCCGGGAACCTACGAGCAGTACTTC.

V gene TRBV5-1 combines with J gene TRBJ2-3, with 7 bases identical to TRBD2. The ends lost 0 bases at V and 2 bases at J; junction bases unmatched: 3. The CDR3 contains 15 residues. CDR1 SGHRS and CDR2 YFSETQ come from the germline V gene. Here the CDR3 DNA reads TGCGCCAGCAGCTTGGGCGGGGGAACCACAGATACGCAGTATTTT. Its protein is CASSLGGGTTDTQYF.

This rearrangement joins TRBV11-2 to TRBJ2-1, with 11 bases identical to TRBD2. The CDR3 spans 15 residues. V shed 2 bases and J 6 bases; nucleotides not matched to a gene: 3. The V gene's germline CDR1 is SGHAT and CDR2 FQNNGV. CDR3 residues: CASSLSSGGANEQFF. CDR3 in DNA: TGTGCCAGCAGCTTAAGTAGCGGGGGGGCCAATGAGCAGTTCTTC.

This chain connects TRBV25-1 to TRBJ1-2; a weak D match, TRBD1 (6 bases). Trimming shortened V by 2 bases and J by 7 bases, and 23 bases separated the two germline ends. The CDR3 runs 17 residues. Germline V gene data show CDR1 as MGHDK and CDR2 as SYGVNS. The CDR3 sequence: CASSEPYSGTLFRGYTF. The CDR3 DNA sequence: TGTGCCAGCAGTGAACCTTATTCCGGGACACTCTTTCGTGGCTACACCTTC.

The rearrangement joins TRBV5-4 to TRBJ1-6; D might be TRBD1 (6 bases). Trimming took 1 base from V and 7 from J, leaving 12 bases between them. The CDR3 is 15 amino acids. Germline V gene lookup returns CDR1 SGHNT and CDR2 YYREEE (reference sequence). The CDR3 nucleotides read TGTGCCAGCAGCTTGAACAGGGCCCAAAATTCACCCCTCCACTTT. Protein product: CASSLNRAQNSPLHF.

The V call is TRBV25-1, the J call TRBJ2-3; D might be TRBD1 (5 bases). The CDR3 is 15 amino acids. V was cut by 5 bases and J by 2 bases, with 14 bases left in between. CDR1 and CDR2 (germline): MGHDK, SYGVNS. CDR3 DNA: TGTGCCAGCAGTTTAGGAACAGGATACACAGATACGCAGTATTTT. Residues: CASSLGTGYTDTQYF.

The chain recombines TRBV30 with TRBJ2-3; D possibly corresponds to TRBD2 (6 bases). From germline, CDR1 is GTSNPN and CDR2 SVGIG (reference sequence). The V end lost 0 bases, the J end lost 4 bases, and 14 bases lay between the germline ends. CDR3 length: 15 residues. CDR3 in DNA: TGTGCCTGGAGTGTAACTAGCCTGGGGCCAGATACGCAGTATTTT. It encodes CAWSVTSLGPDTQYF.

J is TRBJ1-2 and V is TRBV7-2; D perhaps matches TRBD1 (6 bases). The CDR3 extends over 12 amino acids. The germline V gene encodes CDR1 SGHTA and CDR2 FQGNSA. Trimming pared 5 bases from V and 8 bases from J, leaving 12 bases between. The CDR3 DNA follows: TGTGCCAGCAGCCATTACGACAGGGGCTACACCTTC. Its translation is CASSHYDRGYTF.

The chain recombines TRBV19 with TRBJ1-5; the D gene is possibly TRBD1 (5 bases). The CDR3 extends over 14 amino acids. The germline V and J ends were trimmed by 0 bases and 4 bases, with 7 bases remaining between them. Germline V gene data show CDR1 as LNHDA and CDR2 as SQIVND (reference sequence). This chain's CDR3 is CASSIDGGNQPQHF. As DNA, the CDR3 is TGTGCCAGTAGTATAGACGGGGGGAATCAGCCCCAGCATTTT.

V and J are TRBV5-6 and TRBJ2-3, with D uncertain. CDR3 length: 12 residues. V was trimmed by 4 bases and J by 5 bases, leaving 8 bases between them. Germline CDR1 reads SGHDT; CDR2 reads YYEEEE. CDR3 nucleotides: TGTGCCAGCAGCCCGAGAAAAGATACGCAGTATTTT. This encodes CASSPRKDTQYF. Complete variable domain (other parts from reference TRBV5-6 and TRBJ2-3): DAGVTQSPTHLIKTRGQQVTLRCSPKSGHDTVSWYQQALGQGPQFIFQYYEEEERQRGNFPDRFSGHQFPNYSSELNVNALLLGDSALYLCASSPRKDTQYFGPGTRLTVL.

The genes are TRBV5-3 and TRBJ1-4; unclear D gene. TRBV5-3 is classed as an ORF, of uncertain function. This CDR3 is 14 amino acids long. The V end lost 4 bases, the J end lost 4 bases, and 11 bases lay between the germline ends. The CDR3 protein is CARSQRQLNEKLFF. CDR3 bases: TGTGCCAGAAGCCAGAGGCAGCTTAATGAAAAACTGTTTTTT.

V is TRBV5-1 and J is TRBJ2-1, with D possibly matching TRBD2 (6 bases). CDR3 length: 13 amino acids. Germline V gene lookup returns CDR1 SGHRS and CDR2 YFSETQ. The ends were cut back, 3 bases at V and 10 bases at J, with 14 bases in the middle. The CDR3 region is CASSSGNRGEQFF. The CDR3 bases are TGCGCCAGCAGCTCGGGAAACCGGGGGGAGCAGTTCTTC.

The J gene is TRBJ1-2, the V gene TRBV28; perhaps TRBD1 as D (5 bases). This CDR3 has 12 residues. CDR1 is MDHEN, CDR2 SYDVKM, per germline. Trimming took 10 bases from V and 7 from J, leaving 16 bases between them. DNA for the CDR3: TGTGCCACCACGGCGGAGGGACGTGGCTACACCTTC. Residues: CATTAEGRGYTF.

The chain carries TRBV6-5 and TRBJ1-4; D gene uncertain. The CDR3 is made up of 12 amino acids. Germline V gene lookup returns CDR1 MNHEY and CDR2 SVGAGI. V was pared by 5 bases and J by 7 bases, with 8 bases between. The CDR3, as DNA: TGTGCCAGCAGTAGTGGGCCTGAAAAACTGTTTTTT. Amino acids: CASSSGPEKLFF.

The V call is TRBV6-1, the J call TRBJ1-2; D is unclear. The CDR3 is 15 residues long. V lost 1 base and J 3 bases, leaving 12 bases between the germline ends. Looked up from germline, CDR1 is MNHNS and CDR2 is SASEGT. The CDR3 bases are TGTGCCAGCAGTGAAGGGGCAGCAGCCTACTATGGCTACACCTTC. It specifies CASSEGAAAYYGYTF.

V usage is TRBV5-1 and J usage is TRBJ2-6; D remains unclear. Germline assignment: CDR1 SGHRS and CDR2 YFSETQ. Trimming took off 3 bases at V and 0 bases at J, with 7 bases between the two ends. This CDR3 spans 15 amino acids. The CDR3 spells CASSSTDSGANVLTF. For the CDR3, the DNA is TGCGCCAGCAGCTCAACAGACTCTGGGGCCAACGTCCTGACTTTC.

This chain links TRBV18 with TRBJ1-1; D is unresolved. The V gene's germline CDR1 is KGHSH and CDR2 LQKENI. There are 15 residues in the CDR3. V lost 0 bases and J lost 2, with 10 bases in between. CDR3 coding DNA: TGTGCCAGCTCACCACCGAACAGAGTAAACACTGAAGCTTTCTTT. Translated: CASSPPNRVNTEAFF.

The chain couples TRBV27 to TRBJ1-2, with D uncertain. V was clipped by 6 bases and J by 0 bases, with 14 bases between them. CDR1 and CDR2 (germline): MNHEY, SMNVEV (reference sequence). The CDR3 sequence is 15 residues long. CDR3 amino acids: CASSSDWLANYGYTF. The CDR3 region has the DNA TGTGCCAGCAGCAGTGACTGGCTAGCTAACTATGGCTACACCTTC.

The J gene is TRBJ1-1, the V gene TRBV5-1; D may be TRBD1 (5 bases). CDR1 and CDR2 (germline): SGHRS, YFSETQ. The V end was cut by 4 bases, the J end by 4 bases, with 20 bases between. The CDR3 runs to 16 residues. DNA for the CDR3: TGCGCCAGCAGCCGAGGCGCAGTGGCGCAGGGCACTGAAGCTTTCTTT. This sequence encodes CASSRGAVAQGTEAFF. The variable domain in full, completed from reference TRBV5-1 and TRBJ1-1, reads KAGVTQTPRYLIKTRGQQVTLSCSPISGHRSVSWYQQTPGQGLQFLFEYFSETQRNKGNFPGRFSGRQFSNSRSEMNVSTLELGDSALYLCASSRGAVAQGTEAFFGQGTRLTVV.

The chain joins TRBV6-5 to TRBJ2-2, with TRBD2 identical over 9 bases. From germline, CDR1 is MNHEY and CDR2 SVGAGI. V gave up 8 bases and J gave up 6 bases; unmatched junction bases: 7. This CDR3 spans 14 amino acids. CDR3 amino acids: CASSAGGAAGELFF. The CDR3 nucleotides read TGTGCCAGCTCAGCGGGAGGTGCGGCCGGGGAGCTGTTTTTT.

The rearrangement uses TRBV4-1 and TRBJ2-1; D gene uncertain. CDR3 length: 16 amino acids. From germline, CDR1 is MGHRA and CDR2 YSYEKL. V was clipped by 1 base and J by 0 bases, with 10 bases between them. In DNA, the CDR3 is TGCGCCAGCAGCCAAGTCTCCTCGAGCTCCTACAATGAGCAGTTCTTC. Translated: CASSQVSSSSYNEQFF.